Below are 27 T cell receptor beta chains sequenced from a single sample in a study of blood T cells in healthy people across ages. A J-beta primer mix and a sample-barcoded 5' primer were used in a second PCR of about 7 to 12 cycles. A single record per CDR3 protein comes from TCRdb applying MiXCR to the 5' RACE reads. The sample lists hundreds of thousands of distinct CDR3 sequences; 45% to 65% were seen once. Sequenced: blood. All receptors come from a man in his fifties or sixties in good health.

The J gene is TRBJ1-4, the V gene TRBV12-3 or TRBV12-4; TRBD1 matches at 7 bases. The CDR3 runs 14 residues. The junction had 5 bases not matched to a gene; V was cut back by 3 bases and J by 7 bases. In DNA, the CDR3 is TGTGCCAGCAGTTTTAGGGGGCCGGGTGAAAAACTGTTTTTT. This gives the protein CASSFRGPGEKLFF.

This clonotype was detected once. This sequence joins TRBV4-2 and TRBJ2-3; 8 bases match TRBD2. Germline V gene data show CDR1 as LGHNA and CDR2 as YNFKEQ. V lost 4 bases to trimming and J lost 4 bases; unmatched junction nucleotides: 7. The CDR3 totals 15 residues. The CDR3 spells CASSRGAGGADTQYF. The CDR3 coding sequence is TGTGCCAGCAGCCGAGGCGCGGGGGGAGCAGATACGCAGTATTTT.

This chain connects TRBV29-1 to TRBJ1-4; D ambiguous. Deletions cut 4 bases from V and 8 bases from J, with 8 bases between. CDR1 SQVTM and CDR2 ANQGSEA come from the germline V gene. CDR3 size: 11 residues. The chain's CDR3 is CSVGLGEKLFF. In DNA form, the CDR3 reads TGCAGCGTTGGGCTTGGGGAAAAACTGTTTTTT. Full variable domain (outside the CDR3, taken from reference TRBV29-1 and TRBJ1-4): SAVISQKPSRDICQRGTSLTIQCQVDSQVTMMFWYRQQPGQSLTLIATANQGSEATYESGFVIDKFPISRPNLTFSTLTVSNMSPEDSSIYLCSVGLGEKLFFGSGTQLSVL.

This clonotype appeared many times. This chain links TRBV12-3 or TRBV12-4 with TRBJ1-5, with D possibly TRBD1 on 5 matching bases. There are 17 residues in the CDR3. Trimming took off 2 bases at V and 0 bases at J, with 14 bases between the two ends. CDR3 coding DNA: TGTGCCAGCAGTTTATCCTCAGGGATTGATAGCAATCAGCCCCAGCATTTT. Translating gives CASSLSSGIDSNQPQHF.

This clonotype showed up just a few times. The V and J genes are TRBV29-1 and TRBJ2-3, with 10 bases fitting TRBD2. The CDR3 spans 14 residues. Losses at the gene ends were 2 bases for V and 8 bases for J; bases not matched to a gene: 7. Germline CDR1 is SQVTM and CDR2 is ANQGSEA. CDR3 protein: CSVEPSGGQGTQYF. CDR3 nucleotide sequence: TGCAGCGTTGAACCTAGCGGGGGCCAGGGTACGCAGTATTTT.

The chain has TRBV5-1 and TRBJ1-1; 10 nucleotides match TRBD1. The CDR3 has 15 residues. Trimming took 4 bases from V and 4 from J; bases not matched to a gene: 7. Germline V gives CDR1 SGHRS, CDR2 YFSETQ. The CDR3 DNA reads TGCGCCAGCAGCCTGGGGGACAGGGGTGTCACTGAAGCTTTCTTT. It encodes CASSLGDRGVTEAFF.

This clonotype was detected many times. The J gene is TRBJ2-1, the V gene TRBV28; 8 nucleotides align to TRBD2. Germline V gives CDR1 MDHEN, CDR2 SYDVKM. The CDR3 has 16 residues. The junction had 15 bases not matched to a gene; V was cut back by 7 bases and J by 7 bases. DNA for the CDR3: TGTGCCAGCAAAAGGGCCGGGGGGGCCGTATATAATGAGCAGTTCTTC. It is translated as CASKRAGGAVYNEQFF. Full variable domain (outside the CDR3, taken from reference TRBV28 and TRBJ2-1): DVKVTQSSRYLVKRTGEKVFLECVQDMDHENMFWYRQDPGLGLRLIYFSYDVKMKEKGDIPEGYSVSREKKERFSLILESASTNQTSMYLCASKRAGGAVYNEQFFGPGTRLTVL.

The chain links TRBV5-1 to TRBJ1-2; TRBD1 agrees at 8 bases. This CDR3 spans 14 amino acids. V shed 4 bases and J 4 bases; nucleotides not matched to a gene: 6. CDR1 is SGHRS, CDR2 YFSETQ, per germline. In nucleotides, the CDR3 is TGCGCCAGCAGCGGCGGACAGGGACCCTATGGCTACACCTTC. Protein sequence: CASSGGQGPYGYTF.

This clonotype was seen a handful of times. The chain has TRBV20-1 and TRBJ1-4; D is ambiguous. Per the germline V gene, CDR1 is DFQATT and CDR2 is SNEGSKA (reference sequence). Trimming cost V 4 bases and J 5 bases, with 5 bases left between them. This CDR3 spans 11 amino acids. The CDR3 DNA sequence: TGCAGTGCTAACCTCAATGAAAAACTGTTTTTT. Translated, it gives CSANLNEKLFF.

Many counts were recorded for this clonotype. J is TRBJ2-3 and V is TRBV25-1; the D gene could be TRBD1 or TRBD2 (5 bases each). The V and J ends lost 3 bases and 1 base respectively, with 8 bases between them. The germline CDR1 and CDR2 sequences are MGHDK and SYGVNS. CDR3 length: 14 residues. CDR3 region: CASSEWDRTDTQYF. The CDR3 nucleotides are TGTGCCAGCAGTGAGTGGGACCGCACAGATACGCAGTATTTT.

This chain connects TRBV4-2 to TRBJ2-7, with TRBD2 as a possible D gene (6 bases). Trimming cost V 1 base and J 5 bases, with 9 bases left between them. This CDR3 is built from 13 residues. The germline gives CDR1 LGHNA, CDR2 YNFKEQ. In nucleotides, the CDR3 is TGTGCCAGCAGCCAAGTGGCGGGGAACGAGCAGTACTTC. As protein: CASSQVAGNEQYF.

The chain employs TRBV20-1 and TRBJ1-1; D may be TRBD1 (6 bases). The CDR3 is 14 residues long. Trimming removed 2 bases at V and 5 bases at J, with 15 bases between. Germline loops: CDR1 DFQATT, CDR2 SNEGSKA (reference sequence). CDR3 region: CSARPGRGRTEAFF. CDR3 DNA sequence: TGCAGTGCTAGACCAGGGAGGGGGAGAACTGAAGCTTTCTTT.

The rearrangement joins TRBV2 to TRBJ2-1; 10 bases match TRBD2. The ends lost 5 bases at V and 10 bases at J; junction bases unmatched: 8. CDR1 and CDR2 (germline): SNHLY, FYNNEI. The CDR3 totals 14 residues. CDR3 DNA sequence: TGTGCCAGCAGTCCCAGCATAGCGGGGGGCGAGCAGTTCTTC. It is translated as CASSPSIAGGEQFF.

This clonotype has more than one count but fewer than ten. The CDR3 DNA sequence: TGTGCCAGCAGCCCCGACAGGGAAGAGACCCAGTACTTC. It translates to CASSPDREETQYF. The chain carries TRBV6-1 and TRBJ2-5; 7 nucleotides align to TRBD1. The CDR3 is 13 residues long. The germline V gene encodes CDR1 MNHNS and CDR2 SASEGT. The J segment lost 3 bases and the V segment lost 6 bases, leaving 4 bases of the junction unmatched.

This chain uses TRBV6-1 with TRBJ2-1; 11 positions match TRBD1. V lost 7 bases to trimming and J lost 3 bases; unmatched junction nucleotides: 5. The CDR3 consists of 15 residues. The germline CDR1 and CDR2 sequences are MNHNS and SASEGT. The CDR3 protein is CASIGTGGIYNEQFF. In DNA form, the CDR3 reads TGTGCCAGCATAGGGACAGGGGGGATCTACAATGAGCAGTTCTTC.

CDR3 in amino acids: CASSFSADRGDSNQPQHF. In DNA, the CDR3 is TGTGCCAGCAGTTTTTCCGCCGACAGAGGGGATAGCAATCAGCCCCAGCATTTT. V gene TRBV12-3 or TRBV12-4 combines with J gene TRBJ1-5; perhaps TRBD1 as D (5 bases). The CDR3 has 18 residues. The germline V and J ends were trimmed by 3 bases and 0 bases, with 18 bases remaining between them.

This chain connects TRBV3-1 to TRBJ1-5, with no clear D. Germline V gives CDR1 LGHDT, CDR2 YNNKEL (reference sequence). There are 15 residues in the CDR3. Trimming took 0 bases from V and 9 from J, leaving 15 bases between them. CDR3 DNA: TGTGCCAGCAGCCAAGATCTTGAGGGCTCCAGGCCCCAGCATTTT. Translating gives CASSQDLEGSRPQHF.

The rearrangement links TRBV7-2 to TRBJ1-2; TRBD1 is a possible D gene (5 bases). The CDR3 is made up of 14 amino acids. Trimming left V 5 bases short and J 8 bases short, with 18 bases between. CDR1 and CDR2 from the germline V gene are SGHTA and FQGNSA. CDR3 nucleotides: TGTGCCAGCAGCCTTACCCCAGGGTATGGCGGCTACACCTTC. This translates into CASSLTPGYGGYTF.

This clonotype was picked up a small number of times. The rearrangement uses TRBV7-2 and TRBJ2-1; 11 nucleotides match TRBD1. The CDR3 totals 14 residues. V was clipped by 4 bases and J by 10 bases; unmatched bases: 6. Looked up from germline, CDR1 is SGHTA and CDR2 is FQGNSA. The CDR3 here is CASSSGTGGWEQFF. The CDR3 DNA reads TGTGCCAGCAGCTCCGGGACAGGGGGATGGGAGCAGTTCTTC.

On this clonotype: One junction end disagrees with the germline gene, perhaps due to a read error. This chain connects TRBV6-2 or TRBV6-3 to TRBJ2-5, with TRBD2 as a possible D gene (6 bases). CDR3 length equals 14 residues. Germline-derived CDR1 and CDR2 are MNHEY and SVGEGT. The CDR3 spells CASSFAAGQETHYF. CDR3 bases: TGTGCCAGCAGTTTCGCAGCGGGTCAAGAGACCCATTACTTC.

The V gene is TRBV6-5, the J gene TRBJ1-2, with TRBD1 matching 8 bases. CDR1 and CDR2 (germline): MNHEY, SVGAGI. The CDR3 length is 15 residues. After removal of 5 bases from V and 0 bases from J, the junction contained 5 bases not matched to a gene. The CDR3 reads CASSGPTGANYGYTF. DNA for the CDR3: TGTGCCAGCAGTGGTCCGACAGGGGCTAACTATGGCTACACCTTC.

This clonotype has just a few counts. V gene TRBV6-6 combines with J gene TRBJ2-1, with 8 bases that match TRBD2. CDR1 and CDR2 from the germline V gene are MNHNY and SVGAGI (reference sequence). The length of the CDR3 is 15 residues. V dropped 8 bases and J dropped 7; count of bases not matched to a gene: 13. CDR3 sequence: CASSGGGRSRNEQFF. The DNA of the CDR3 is TGTGCCAGCTCCGGGGGGGGCCGATCCAGGAATGAGCAGTTCTTC.

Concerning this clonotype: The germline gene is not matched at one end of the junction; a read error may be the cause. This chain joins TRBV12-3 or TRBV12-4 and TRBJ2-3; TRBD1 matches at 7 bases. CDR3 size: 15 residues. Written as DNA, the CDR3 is TGTGCCAGCAAATGGACAGGAGTCAGGTCAGATATGCAGTATTTT. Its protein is CASKWTGVRSDMQYF.

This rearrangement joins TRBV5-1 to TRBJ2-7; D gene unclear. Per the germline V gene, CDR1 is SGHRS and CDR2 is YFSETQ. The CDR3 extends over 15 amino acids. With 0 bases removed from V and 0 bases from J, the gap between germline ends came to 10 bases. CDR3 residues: CASSLEGRSSYEQYF. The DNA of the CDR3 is TGCGCCAGCAGCTTGGAAGGCAGAAGCTCCTACGAGCAGTACTTC.

Written as DNA, the CDR3 is TGTGCCAGCAGCTTAGTCCGAGCGGGAACGTACCAAGAGACCCAGTACTTC. Amino acid sequence: CASSLVRAGTYQETQYF. The genes are TRBV11-2 and TRBJ2-5; 7 bases fit TRBD2. V trimming: 1 base; J trimming: 0 bases; junction bases outside the gene matches: 8. The CDR3 length is 17 residues. Per the germline V gene, CDR1 is SGHAT and CDR2 is FQNNGV.

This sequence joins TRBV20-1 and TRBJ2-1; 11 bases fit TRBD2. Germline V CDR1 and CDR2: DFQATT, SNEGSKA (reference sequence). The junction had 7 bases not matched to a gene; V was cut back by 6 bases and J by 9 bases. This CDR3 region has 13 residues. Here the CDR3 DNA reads TGCAGTGCCCATAGCGGGGGGGCCGGTGAGCAGTTCTTC. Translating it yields CSAHSGGAGEQFF.

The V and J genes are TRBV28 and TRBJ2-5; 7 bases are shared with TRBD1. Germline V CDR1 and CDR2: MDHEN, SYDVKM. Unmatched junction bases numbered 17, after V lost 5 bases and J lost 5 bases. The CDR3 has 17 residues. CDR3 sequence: CASSHSTTAGGMETQYF. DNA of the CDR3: TGTGCCAGCAGTCACAGTACAACGGCAGGGGGTATGGAGACCCAGTACTTC. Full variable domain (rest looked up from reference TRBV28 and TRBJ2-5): DVKVTQSSRYLVKRTGEKVFLECVQDMDHENMFWYRQDPGLGLRLIYFSYDVKMKEKGDIPEGYSVSREKKERFSLILESASTNQTSMYLCASSHSTTAGGMETQYFGPGTRLLVL.